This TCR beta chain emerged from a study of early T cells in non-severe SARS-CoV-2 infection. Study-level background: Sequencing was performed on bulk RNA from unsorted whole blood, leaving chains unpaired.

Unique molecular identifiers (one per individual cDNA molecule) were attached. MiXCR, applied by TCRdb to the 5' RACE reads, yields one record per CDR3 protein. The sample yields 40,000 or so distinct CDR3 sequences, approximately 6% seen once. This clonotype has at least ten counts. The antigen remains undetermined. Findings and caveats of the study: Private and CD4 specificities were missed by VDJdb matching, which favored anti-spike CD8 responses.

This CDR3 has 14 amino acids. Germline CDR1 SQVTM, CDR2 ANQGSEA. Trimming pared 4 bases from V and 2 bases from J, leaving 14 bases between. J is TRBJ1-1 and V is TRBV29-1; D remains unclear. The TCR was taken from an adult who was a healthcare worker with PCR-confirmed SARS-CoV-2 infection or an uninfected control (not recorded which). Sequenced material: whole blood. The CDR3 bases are TGCAGCGTTGGGGAGGCTAACCCTAACACTGAAGCTTTCTTT. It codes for CSVGEANPNTEAFF.